The present entry profiles one T cell receptor (beta chain) with its context. Its specificity is not known. The CDR3 is 15 residues long. CDR1 and CDR2 from the germline V gene are SEHNR and FQNEAQ (reference sequence). V was pared by 4 bases and J by 0 bases, with 12 bases between. The record originates from a study of OX40 agonist ivuxolimab in advanced cancers. Study-level information: Patient treatment consisted of intravenous ivuxolimab administration every 2 weeks at 0.01 to 10 mg/kg. Recorded diagnoses for dose-escalation patients were hepatocellular carcinoma, melanoma, renal cell or head and neck cancer. Study-wide points: In the 0.1-3.0 mg/kg groups, partial responders showed among the lowest expansion.

Peripheral blood came from all dose cohorts at three timepoints. Repertoires were generated with immunoSEQ multiplex PCR, while TCRdb's copy carries only in-frame clones and drops some. Of under 85,000 clones detected, 70% to 90% appear once; the ten largest clones hold around 0.56%. Sequencing used CD4+ or CD8+ T cells sorted from blood, obtained in a trial of the OX40 agonist ivuxolimab. The V gene is TRBV7-9, the J gene TRBJ1-1; D is possibly TRBD1 (6 bases). This receptor was obtained from an adult with an advanced solid tumor such as melanoma, head and neck, liver or kidney cancer. The CDR3 nucleotides are TGTGCCAGCAGCTGGGGACAAATCATGAACACTGAAGCTTTCTTT. Translated: CASSWGQIMNTEAFF. The full variable domain, with the rest looked up from reference TRBV7-9 and TRBJ1-1, is DTGVSQNPRHKITKRGQNVTFRCDPISEHNRLYWYRQTLGQGPEFLTYFQNEAQLEKSRLLSDRFSAERPKGSFSTLEIQRTEQGDSAMYLCASSWGQIMNTEAFFGQGTRLTVV.